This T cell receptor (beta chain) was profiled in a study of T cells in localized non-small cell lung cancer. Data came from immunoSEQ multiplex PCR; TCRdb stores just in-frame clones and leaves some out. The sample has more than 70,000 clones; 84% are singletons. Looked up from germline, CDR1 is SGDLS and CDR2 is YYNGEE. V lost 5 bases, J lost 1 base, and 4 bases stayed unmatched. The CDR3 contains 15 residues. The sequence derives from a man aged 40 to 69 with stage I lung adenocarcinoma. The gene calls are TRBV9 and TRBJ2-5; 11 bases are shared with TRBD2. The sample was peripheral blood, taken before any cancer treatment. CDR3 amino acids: CASSPLAGVQETQYF. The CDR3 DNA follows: TGTGCCAGCAGTCCACTAGCGGGGGTCCAAGAGACCCAGTACTTC.